Listed here are 10 T cell receptor beta chains from one sample, sequenced in a study of CD8 T cells in Susac syndrome. Reverse transcription of about 0.45 to 1 ug RNA was performed with random hexamers. TCRdb reprocessed the immunoSEQ multiplex PCR reads with MiXCR, giving one entry per CDR3 protein. Here the sample spans 170,000 or so distinct CDR3 sequences, roughly 95% being singletons. Specimen: CD8+ T cells from PBMCs. The receptors come from a human donor with multiple sclerosis.

The J gene is TRBJ1-2, the V gene TRBV20-1; D ambiguous. The germline gives CDR1 DFQATT, CDR2 SNEGSKA (reference sequence). Trimming removed 3 bases at V and 4 bases at J, with 12 bases between. This CDR3 has 13 amino acids. The CDR3 bases are TGCAGTGCTAGTTTTGCAGGAAGCTATGGCTACACCTTC. It codes for CSASFAGSYGYTF.

CDR3 protein: CASSLEGRAFF. The DNA of the CDR3 is TGTGCCAGCAGTTTAGAAGGGAGAGCTTTCTTT. This chain links TRBV12-3 or TRBV12-4 with TRBJ1-1; D is unresolved. This CDR3 is built from 11 residues. V was clipped by 1 base and J by 10 bases, with 7 bases between them.

The V call is TRBV7-8, the J call TRBJ2-1; D is unclear. CDR1 is SGHVS and CDR2 is FQNEAQ in the germline V gene. The CDR3 is made up of 12 amino acids. With 1 base removed from V and 10 bases from J, the gap between germline ends came to 8 bases. CDR3 sequence (DNA): TGTGCCAGCAGCTTAGGTAATGGAGAGCAGTTCTTC. Its protein is CASSLGNGEQFF.

The chain joins TRBV5-1 to TRBJ2-3; D remains unclear. Germline-derived CDR1 and CDR2 are SGHRS and YFSETQ. The CDR3 sequence is 14 residues long. Trimming took off 4 bases at V and 4 bases at J, with 13 bases between the two ends. CDR3 sequence: CASSGEDNSDTQYF. In nucleotides, the CDR3 is TGCGCCAGCAGCGGGGAAGACAATTCAGATACGCAGTATTTT.

This clonotype was seen a single time. The rearrangement uses TRBV9 and TRBJ1-2, with D unclear. The CDR3 loop spans 12 amino acids. In germline, CDR1 is SGDLS, CDR2 YYNGEE. Trimming stripped 3 bases from V and 8 bases from J, with 11 bases between. CDR3 sequence (DNA): TGTGCCAGCAGCGGGACCGGAGGGGGCTACACCTTC. Amino acid sequence: CASSGTGGGYTF.

The chain employs TRBV25-1 and TRBJ2-5; 13 positions match TRBD2. Germline loops: CDR1 MGHDK, CDR2 SYGVNS. Losses at the gene ends were 3 bases for V and 5 bases for J; bases not matched to a gene: 9. The CDR3 sequence is 17 residues long. DNA of the CDR3: TGTGCCAGCAGTGACCGCTGGACTAGCGGGAGTTCTGAGACCCAGTACTTC. It codes for CASSDRWTSGSSETQYF. Full variable domain (rest looked up from reference TRBV25-1 and TRBJ2-5): EADIYQTPRYLVIGTGKKITLECSQTMGHDKMYWYQQDPGMELHLIHYSYGVNSTEKGDLSSESTVSRIRTEHFPLTLESARPSHTSQYLCASSDRWTSGSSETQYFGPGTRLLVL.

The count of this clonotype is one. This sequence joins TRBV25-1 and TRBJ2-7, with D possibly TRBD1 on 6 matching bases. Germline loops: CDR1 MGHDK, CDR2 SYGVNS. The CDR3 loop spans 14 amino acids. V lost 4 bases and J lost 3, with 13 bases in between. This CDR3 reads CASSGMEQGYEQYF. In nucleotides, the CDR3 is TGTGCCAGCAGTGGTATGGAACAGGGCTACGAGCAGTACTTC.

The chain combines TRBV20-1 with TRBJ2-3, with 13 bases that match TRBD2. V shed 0 bases and J 3 bases; nucleotides not matched to a gene: 6. Looked up from germline, CDR1 is DFQATT and CDR2 is SNEGSKA (reference sequence). There are 17 residues in the CDR3. CDR3 DNA sequence: TGCAGTGCTAGAGAACCCGGACTAGCGGGGGAAACAGATACGCAGTATTTT. Its translation is CSAREPGLAGETDTQYF.

The chain employs TRBV24-1 and TRBJ2-3; D unclear. Trimming removed 4 bases from V and 5 bases from J, with 15 bases in between. Per the germline V gene, CDR1 is KGHDR and CDR2 is SFDVKD. The CDR3 has 15 residues. CDR3 protein: CATSDPWAGVDTQYF. DNA of the CDR3: TGTGCCACCAGTGACCCATGGGCTGGGGTAGATACGCAGTATTTT.

CDR3 sequence: CASSYGTGISYEQYF. The CDR3 nucleotides read TGCGCCAGCAGCTACGGAACCGGGATTTCCTACGAGCAGTACTTC. This chain uses TRBV5-1 with TRBJ2-7; D possibly corresponds to TRBD2 (5 bases). The CDR3 has 15 amino acids. V was clipped by 3 bases and J by 1 base, with 14 bases between them. Germline V gives CDR1 SGHRS, CDR2 YFSETQ.